What follows describes a single T cell receptor (beta chain). There is no known antigen for this receptor. For each CD8+ T cell subset, flow sorting was done in triplicate, and 300,000 to 350,000 cells per subset went directly into RLT lysis buffer. Peripheral blood mononuclear cells were isolated from buffy coats by standard density gradient centrifugation. Total RNA was extracted from sorted cells with an RNeasy Mini Kit. The entry originates in a study of CXCR3-negative and CXCR3-positive naive CD8 T cells (dated by TCRdb to the late 2010s). Study-wide context: In total, 130 million to 150 million TRB reads were obtained, or roughly 1.5 +/- 0.3 million reads per library. The diversity and physicochemical repertoire analyses included under 12 donors pooled from two independent experiments. TRBV-TRBJ cluster analysis included naive subsets from 5 donors and memory cells from 3 donors. Results and caveats for the whole study, not just this receptor: Freshly isolated PBMCs were used for most assays because CXCR3 expression partially decreased after cryopreservation. Because surface CD5, which has been linked to self-reactivity in mice, was comparable between naive subsets, TCR interaction strength was also inferred from TRB CDR3 physicochemical properties. Similar TRBV-TRBJ usage was shown by naive CXCR3-negative and CXCR3-positive cells from the same donor, whereas distinct patterns were shown by memory cells. Comparably high repertoire diversity was found in both naive subsets, whereas much lower repertoire diversity was found in memory CD8+ T cells.

Including cysteine and phenylalanine, the CDR3 has 15 amino acids. The coding DNA is unavailable. CDR1 MDHEN and CDR2 SYDVKM were looked up in the germline V gene. These reads were obtained on a NextSeq 550. The Human TCR Profiling Kit (MiLaboratory) was used to make UMI-labeled 5' RACE TRB cDNA libraries. The full amount of extracted RNA was used for cDNA synthesis, and the full amount of resulting cDNA was used for PCR amplification. The libraries were made side by side, with each library going through the same number of PCR cycles. Concerning the study's data processing: MIGEC and MiXCR extracted about 53,000 +/- 10,000 unique UMI-labeled TRB cDNA molecules per library, requiring at least two reads per UMI. Each library averaged around 40,000 +/- 10,000 functional in-frame TRB CDR3 nucleotide clonotypes without stop codons. After each sample was downsampled to 5000 UMI-labeled TRB molecules, VDJtools was used to calculate diversity metrics such as normalized Shannon-Wiener and Chao1. Clonotype-size-weighted physicochemical properties of the central five CDR3 residues (interaction energy, strength, volume and Kidera factor 4) were computed in VDJtools. Reprocessed by TCRdb, the reads give a single entry per CDR3 protein sequence, without DNA. The V and J calls, along with clone size, are taken from TCRdb and not from the paper's own processing. The sample table on file contains 40,000 to 45,000 distinct CDR3 sequences. About 8% of the sample is held by the ten biggest clonotypes.

Recombination connected TRBV28 to TRBJ2-7; the D call from TCRdb, TRBD1, cannot be confirmed without DNA. Sequenced material: memory CD8+ T cells from blood. The cell subset or site label corresponds to: conventional CD8+ memory T cells (TMEM), sorted as controls. This TCR was sampled from a human donor in good health. Some clones in this sample may be carry-over from other donors' samples. Here the CDR3 is given as CASSPGTGQYGEQYF.